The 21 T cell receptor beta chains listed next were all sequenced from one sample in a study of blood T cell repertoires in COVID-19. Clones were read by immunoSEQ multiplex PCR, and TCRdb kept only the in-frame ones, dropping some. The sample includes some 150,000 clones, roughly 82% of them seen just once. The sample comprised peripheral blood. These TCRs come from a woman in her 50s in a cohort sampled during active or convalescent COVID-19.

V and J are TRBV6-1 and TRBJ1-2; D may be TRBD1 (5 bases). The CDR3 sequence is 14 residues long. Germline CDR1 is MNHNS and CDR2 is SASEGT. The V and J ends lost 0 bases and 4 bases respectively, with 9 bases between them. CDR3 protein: CASSEAAGFYGYTF. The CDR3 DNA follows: TGTGCCAGCAGTGAAGCGGCAGGGTTCTATGGCTACACCTTC.

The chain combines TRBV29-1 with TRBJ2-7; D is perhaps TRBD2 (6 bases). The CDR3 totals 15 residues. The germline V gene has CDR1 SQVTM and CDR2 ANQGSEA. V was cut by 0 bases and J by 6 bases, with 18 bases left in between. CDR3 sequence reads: CSVEDLGGGVAEQYF. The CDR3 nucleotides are TGCAGCGTTGAAGATCTGGGAGGAGGGGTGGCCGAGCAGTACTTC.

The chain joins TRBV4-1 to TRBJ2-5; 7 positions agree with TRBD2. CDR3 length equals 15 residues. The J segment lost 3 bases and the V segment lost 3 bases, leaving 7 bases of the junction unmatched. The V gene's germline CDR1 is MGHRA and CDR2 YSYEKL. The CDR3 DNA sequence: TGCGCCAGCAGCCACAGCGGGGCCTCTAAAGAGACCCAGTACTTC. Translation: CASSHSGASKETQYF.

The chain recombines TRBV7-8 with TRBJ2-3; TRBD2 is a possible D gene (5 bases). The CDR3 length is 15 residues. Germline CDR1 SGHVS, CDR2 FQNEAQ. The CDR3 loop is CAVGLGGLSTDTQYF. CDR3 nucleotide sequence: TGTGCAGTCGGCTTAGGTGGACTGAGCACAGATACGCAGTATTTT.

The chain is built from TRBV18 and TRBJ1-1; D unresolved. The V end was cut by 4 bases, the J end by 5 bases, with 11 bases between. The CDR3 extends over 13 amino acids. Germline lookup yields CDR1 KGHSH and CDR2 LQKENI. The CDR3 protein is CASSHGDGTEAFF. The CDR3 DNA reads TGTGCCAGCTCACACGGGGATGGAACTGAAGCTTTCTTT.

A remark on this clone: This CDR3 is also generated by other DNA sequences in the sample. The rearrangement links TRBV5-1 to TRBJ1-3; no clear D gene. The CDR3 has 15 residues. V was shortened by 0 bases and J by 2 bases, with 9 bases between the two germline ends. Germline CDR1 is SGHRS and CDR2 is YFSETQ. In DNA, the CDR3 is TGCGCCAGCAGCTTGGGGGGAGAAACTGGAAACACCATATATTTT. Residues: CASSLGGETGNTIYF.

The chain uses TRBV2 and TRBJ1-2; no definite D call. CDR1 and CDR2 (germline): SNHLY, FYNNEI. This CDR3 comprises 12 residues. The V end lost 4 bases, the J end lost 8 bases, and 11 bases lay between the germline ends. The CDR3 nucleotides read TGTGCCAGCAGTGGGTCTCAGCGAGGCTACACCTTC. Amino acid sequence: CASSGSQRGYTF.

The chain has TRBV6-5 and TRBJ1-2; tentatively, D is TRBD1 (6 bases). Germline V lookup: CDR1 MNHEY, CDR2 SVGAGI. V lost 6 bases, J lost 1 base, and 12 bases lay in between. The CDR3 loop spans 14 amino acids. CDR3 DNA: TGTGCCAGCAGCCAGGACAGCCTTAACTATGGCTACACCTTC. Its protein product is CASSQDSLNYGYTF.

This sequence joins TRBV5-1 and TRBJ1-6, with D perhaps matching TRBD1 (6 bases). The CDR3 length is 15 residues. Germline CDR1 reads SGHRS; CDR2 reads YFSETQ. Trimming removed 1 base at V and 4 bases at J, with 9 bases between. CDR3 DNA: TGCGCCAGCAGCTTGACAGGGCCTTATAATTCACCCCTCCACTTT. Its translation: CASSLTGPYNSPLHF. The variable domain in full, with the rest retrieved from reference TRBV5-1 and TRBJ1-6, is KAGVTQTPRYLIKTRGQQVTLSCSPISGHRSVSWYQQTPGQGLQFLFEYFSETQRNKGNFPGRFSGRQFSNSRSEMNVSTLELGDSALYLCASSLTGPYNSPLHFGNGTRLTVT.

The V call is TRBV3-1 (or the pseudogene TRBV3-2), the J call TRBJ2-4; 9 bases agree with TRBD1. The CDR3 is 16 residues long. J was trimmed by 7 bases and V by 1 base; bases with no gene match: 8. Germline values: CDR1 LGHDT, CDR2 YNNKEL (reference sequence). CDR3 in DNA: TGTGCCAGCAGCCAAGTAACCGGGACAGGGTCGAACATTCAGTACTTC. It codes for CASSQVTGTGSNIQYF.

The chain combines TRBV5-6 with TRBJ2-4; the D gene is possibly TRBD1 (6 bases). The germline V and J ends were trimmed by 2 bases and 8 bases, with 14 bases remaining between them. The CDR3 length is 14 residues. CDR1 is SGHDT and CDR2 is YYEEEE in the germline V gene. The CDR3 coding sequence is TGTGCCAGCAGCTTACAGGGTCCATTGGACATTCAGTACTTC. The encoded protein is CASSLQGPLDIQYF.

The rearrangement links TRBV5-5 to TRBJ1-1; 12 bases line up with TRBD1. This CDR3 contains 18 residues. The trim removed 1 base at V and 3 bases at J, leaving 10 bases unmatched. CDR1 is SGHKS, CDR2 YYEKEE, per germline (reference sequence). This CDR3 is CASSLRGTGGEEDTEAFF. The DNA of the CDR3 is TGTGCCAGCAGCTTGCGTGGGACAGGGGGCGAAGAGGACACTGAAGCTTTCTTT.

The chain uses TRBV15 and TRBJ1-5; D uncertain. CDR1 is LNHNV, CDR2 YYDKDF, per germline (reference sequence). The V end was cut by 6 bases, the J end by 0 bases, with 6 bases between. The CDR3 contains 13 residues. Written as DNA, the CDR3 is TGTGCCACCAGTCCAGATAGCAATCAGCCCCAGCATTTT. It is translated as CATSPDSNQPQHF.

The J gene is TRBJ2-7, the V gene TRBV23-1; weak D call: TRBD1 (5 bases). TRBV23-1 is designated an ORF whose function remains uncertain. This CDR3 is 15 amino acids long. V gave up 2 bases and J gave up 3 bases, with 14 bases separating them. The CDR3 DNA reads TGCGCCAGCAGTCAAGCGCAGGGCGCTGGCTACGAGCAGTACTTC. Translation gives CASSQAQGAGYEQYF.

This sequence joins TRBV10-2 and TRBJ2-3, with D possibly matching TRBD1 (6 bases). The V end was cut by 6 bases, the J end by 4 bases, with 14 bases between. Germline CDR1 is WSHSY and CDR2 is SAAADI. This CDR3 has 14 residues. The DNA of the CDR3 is TGCGCCAGCAGCGCGGTGACAGGTCCAGATACGCAGTATTTT. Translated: CASSAVTGPDTQYF.

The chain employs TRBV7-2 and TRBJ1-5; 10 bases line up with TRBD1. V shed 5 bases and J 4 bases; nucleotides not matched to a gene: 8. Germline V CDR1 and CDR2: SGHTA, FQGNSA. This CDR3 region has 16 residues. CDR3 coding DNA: TGTGCCAGCAGCCCGTGGACAGGGGGACTGAATCAGCCCCAGCATTTT. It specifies CASSPWTGGLNQPQHF.

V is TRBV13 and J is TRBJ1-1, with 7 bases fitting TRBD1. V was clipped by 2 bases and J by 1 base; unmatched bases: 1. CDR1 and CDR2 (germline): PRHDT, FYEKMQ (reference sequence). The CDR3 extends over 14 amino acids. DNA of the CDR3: TGTGCCAGCAGCTTAAACAGGGGGAACACTGAAGCTTTCTTT. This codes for CASSLNRGNTEAFF.

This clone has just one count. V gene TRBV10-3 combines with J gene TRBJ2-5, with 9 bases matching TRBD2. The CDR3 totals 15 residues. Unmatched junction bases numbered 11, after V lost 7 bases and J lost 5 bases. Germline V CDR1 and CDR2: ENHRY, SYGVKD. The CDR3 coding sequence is TGTGCCATCATGGGGGGGTCTAGCGGGGAGGAGACCCAGTACTTC. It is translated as CAIMGGSSGEETQYF.

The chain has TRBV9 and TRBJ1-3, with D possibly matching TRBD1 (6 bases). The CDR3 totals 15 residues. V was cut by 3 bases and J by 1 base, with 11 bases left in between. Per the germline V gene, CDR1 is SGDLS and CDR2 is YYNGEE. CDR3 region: CASSAITGSGNTIYF. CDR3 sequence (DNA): TGTGCCAGCAGCGCTATTACAGGGTCTGGAAACACCATATATTTT.

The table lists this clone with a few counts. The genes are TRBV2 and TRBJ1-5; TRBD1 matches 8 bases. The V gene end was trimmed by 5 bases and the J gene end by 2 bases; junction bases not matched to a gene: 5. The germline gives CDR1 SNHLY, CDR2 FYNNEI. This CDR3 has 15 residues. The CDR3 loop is CASSRAGGGNQPQHF. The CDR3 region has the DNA TGTGCCAGCAGTAGGGCAGGGGGCGGCAATCAGCCCCAGCATTTT.

The CDR3 nucleotides are TGTGCCAGCAGTTTATCAGGGGGCGGGTGGACTAATGAAAAACTGTTTTTT. Encoded protein: CASSLSGGGWTNEKLFF. The rearrangement joins TRBV27 to TRBJ1-4; 7 bases match TRBD1. J gave up 2 bases and V 0 bases, and 6 bases lay outside the gene matches. CDR3 length equals 17 residues. In germline, CDR1 is MNHEY, CDR2 SMNVEV (reference sequence).